This TCR beta chain stems from a study of Ad26.COV2.S vaccination and SARS-CoV-2 variants. Sequencing used immunoSEQ multiplex PCR; TCRdb keeps in-frame clones, though not all of them. The sample yields around 450,000 clones, about 91% seen once. This clone was seen once. Antigen unknown. Regarding the study as a whole: Whether participants received vaccine or placebo, their non-spike TCR breadth was similar. Spike-specific CD8+ and CD4+ T cell responses reportedly showed substantial breadth after vaccination.

Per the germline V gene, CDR1 is SGHTA and CDR2 is FQGNSA. V trimming: 5 bases; J trimming: 10 bases; junction bases outside the gene matches: 5. The CDR3 totals 13 residues. Treatment: approximately 18 received Ad26.COV2.S at low or high dose, single or two shots; roughly 5 received placebo; per-sample allocation not given. The samples date from day 63 after the first vaccine or placebo injection. Aged 18-55 years, donor was enrolled in Boston around 2020. Ad26.COV2.S expressed prefusion-stabilized spike from the original Wuhan strain. The source is a person between 18 and 65 years old who received the Ad26.COV2.S COVID-19 vaccine or a placebo. Sequenced here: peripheral blood, sampled in a trial of Ad26.COV2.S vaccine versus placebo. The chain links TRBV7-2 to TRBJ1-4, with TRBD1 matching 9 bases. The CDR3 coding sequence is TGTGCCAGCAGCGACCAACAGGGGGCAAAACTGTTTTTT. This encodes CASSDQQGAKLFF.